Each of the 5 T cell receptor beta chains below was sequenced from the same sample in a study of shared clonotypes between healthy human individuals. The repertoire was sequenced with immunoSEQ multiplex PCR; TCRdb's copy has only in-frame clones and lacks some. This table holds about 2 million clones, about 95% found once. CD45RO-negative, CCR7-selected cells formed the naive CD8 fraction, which excluded terminally differentiated effector memory CD45RA+ cells. Sequenced input: naive CD8+ T cells sorted from blood. The receptors shown here come from a man between 18 and 35 years old in good health.

The chain employs TRBV11-2 and TRBJ2-3; D is tentatively TRBD1 or TRBD2 (5 bases each). Germline lookup yields CDR1 SGHAT and CDR2 FQNNGV. CDR3 size: 15 residues. V was shortened by 5 bases and J by 6 bases, with 18 bases between the two germline ends. The CDR3 region is CASSVGDGLLDTQYF. CDR3 coding DNA: TGTGCCAGCAGCGTCGGGGACGGCCTTCTTGATACGCAGTATTTT.

For this clone: The identical CDR3 is also encoded by other nucleotide sequences in the sample. This chain connects TRBV19 to TRBJ2-7; D call uncertain. The CDR3 totals 13 residues. Germline loops: CDR1 LNHDA, CDR2 SQIVND (reference sequence). Trimming left V 2 bases short and J 4 bases short, with 9 bases between. CDR3 nucleotides: TGTGCCAGTAGTATATCTTGGGGATACGAGCAGTACTTC. It is translated as CASSISWGYEQYF.

The gene calls are TRBV7-6 and TRBJ1-1; D not resolved. This CDR3 has 13 amino acids. Trimming cost V 5 bases and J 5 bases, with 12 bases left between them. Germline V gives CDR1 SGHVS, CDR2 FNYEAQ. The CDR3 nucleotides read TGTGCCAGCAGCAGCAGTGTTGGAACTGAAGCTTTCTTT. Residues: CASSSSVGTEAFF.

To note about this clone: Other DNA sequences in the same sample also yield this CDR3. The V gene is TRBV9, the J gene TRBJ1-3; no firm D call. The CDR3 is made up of 12 amino acids. The V end lost 5 bases, the J end lost 0 bases, and 3 bases lay between the germline ends. From germline, CDR1 is SGDLS and CDR2 YYNGEE. CDR3 DNA sequence: TGTGCCAGCAGTCTCTCTGGAAACACCATATATTTT. It codes for CASSLSGNTIYF.

Note on this clone: Other DNA variants within this sample encode the same CDR3. The rearrangement uses TRBV9 and TRBJ1-1; D not certain. Looked up from germline, CDR1 is SGDLS and CDR2 is YYNGEE. The length of the CDR3 is 13 residues. Trimming stripped 2 bases from V and 1 base from J, with 6 bases between. The CDR3 coding sequence is TGTGCCAGCAGCGTCGGACCGAACACTGAAGCTTTCTTT. Translation gives CASSVGPNTEAFF. Together with reference TRBV9 and TRBJ1-1, the CDR3 gives the full variable domain: DSGVTQTPKHLITATGQRVTLRCSPRSGDLSVYWYQQSLDQGLQFLIQYYNGEERAKGNILERFSAQQFPDLHSELNLSSLELGDSALYFCASSVGPNTEAFFGQGTRLTVV.